This TCR beta chain was recorded in a study of CD8 T cells in Susac syndrome. With regard to this clonotype: Its antigen is not identified.

CDR1 and CDR2 from the germline V gene are LNHDA and SQIVND (reference sequence). Trimming shortened V by 5 bases and J by 6 bases, and 14 bases separated the two germline ends. The CDR3 sequence is 14 residues long. An amount of RNA that ranged from about 0.45 to 1 ug was reverse transcribed with random hexamers. TCRdb re-analysed the immunoSEQ multiplex PCR reads in MiXCR, keeping a single row per CDR3 protein. This table has around 200,000 distinct CDR3 sequences, approximately 90% appearing once. TCR beta sequencing was performed on blood CD8+ and CD4+ T cells. The study used treatment-naive patients who had stable or active relapsing-remitting disease as multiple sclerosis controls. CD8+ and CD4+ T cells were negatively isolated; TEMRA cells were FACS-enriched. Findings of the study overall: The number of individuals included in the study's TCR sequencing and HLA analysis was acknowledged as relatively small.

The gene calls are TRBV19 and TRBJ1-5, with D possibly TRBD1 on 5 matching bases. The source of this sequence is a human donor with multiple sclerosis. Sequenced material: CD8+ T cells from PBMCs. CDR3 protein: CASSEEGLRQPQHF. CDR3 nucleotides: TGTGCCAGTAGTGAAGAGGGGCTACGTCAGCCCCAGCATTTT. The full variable domain, its missing parts supplied by reference TRBV19 and TRBJ1-5, is DGGITQSPKYLFRKEGQNVTLSCEQNLNHDAMYWYRQDPGQGLRLIYYSQIVNDFQKGDIAEGYSVSREKKESFPLTVTSAQKNPTAFYLCASSEEGLRQPQHFGDGTRLSIL.